This T cell receptor beta chain came from a study of T cells of healthy individuals. TCRdb itself ran the 5' RACE reads through MiXCR, one entry per CDR3 protein. The table lists approximately 58,000 distinct CDR3 sequences, roughly 14% of them singletons. This clonotype was seen a few times. Germline V gene sequence: CDR1 SGHTA, CDR2 FQGNSA. The CDR3 is 15 amino acids. V shed 2 bases, J shed 4 bases, and the junction held 7 bases outside the gene matches. V usage is TRBV7-2 and J usage is TRBJ2-7; TRBD1 matches 8 bases. This receptor was taken from a human donor in good health. CDR3 amino acids: CASSLNPGGAYEQYF. The CDR3 DNA sequence: TGTGCCAGCAGCTTAAACCCAGGGGGCGCGTACGAGCAGTACTTC.